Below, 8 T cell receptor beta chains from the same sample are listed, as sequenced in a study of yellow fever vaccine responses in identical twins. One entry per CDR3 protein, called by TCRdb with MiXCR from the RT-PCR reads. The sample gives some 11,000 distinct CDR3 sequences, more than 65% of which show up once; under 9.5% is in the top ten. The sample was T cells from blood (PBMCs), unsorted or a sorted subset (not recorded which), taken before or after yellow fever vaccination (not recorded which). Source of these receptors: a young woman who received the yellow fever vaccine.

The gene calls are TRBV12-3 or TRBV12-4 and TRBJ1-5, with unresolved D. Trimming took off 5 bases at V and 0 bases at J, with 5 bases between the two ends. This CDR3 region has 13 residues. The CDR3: CASSLNSNQPQHF. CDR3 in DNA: TGTGCCAGCAGTCTAAATAGCAATCAGCCCCAGCATTTT.

The CDR3 DNA reads TGTGCCAGCAGGCAGGGGAACACTGAAGCTTTCTTT. It yields the protein CASRQGNTEAFF. This sequence joins TRBV11-3 and TRBJ1-1; D might be TRBD1 (5 bases). Germline V lookup: CDR1 SGHNT, CDR2 YENEEA. Trimming stripped 6 bases from V and 1 base from J, with 6 bases between. The CDR3 is 12 amino acids.

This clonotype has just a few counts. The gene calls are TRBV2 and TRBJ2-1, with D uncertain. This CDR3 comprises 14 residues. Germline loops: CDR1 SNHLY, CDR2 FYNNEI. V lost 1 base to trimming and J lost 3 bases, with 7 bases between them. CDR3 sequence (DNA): TGTGCCAGCAGTGAAGATGGCCGCTACAATGAGCAGTTCTTC. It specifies CASSEDGRYNEQFF.

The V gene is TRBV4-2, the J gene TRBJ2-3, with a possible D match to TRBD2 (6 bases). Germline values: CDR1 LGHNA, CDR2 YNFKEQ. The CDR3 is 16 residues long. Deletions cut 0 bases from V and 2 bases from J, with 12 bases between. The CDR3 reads CASSQEWGGNTDTQYF. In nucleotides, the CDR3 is TGTGCCAGCAGCCAAGAGTGGGGCGGGAACACAGATACGCAGTATTTT.

This CDR3 is CATSSGPSGQLNTEAFF. The CDR3 bases are TGTGCCACCAGCAGTGGGCCCTCCGGACAGCTGAACACTGAAGCTTTCTTT. The rearrangement uses TRBV15 and TRBJ1-1, with D perhaps matching TRBD1 (6 bases). This CDR3 is 17 amino acids long. Germline lookup yields CDR1 LNHNV and CDR2 YYDKDF (reference sequence). Trimming cost V 3 bases and J 0 bases, with 17 bases left between them.

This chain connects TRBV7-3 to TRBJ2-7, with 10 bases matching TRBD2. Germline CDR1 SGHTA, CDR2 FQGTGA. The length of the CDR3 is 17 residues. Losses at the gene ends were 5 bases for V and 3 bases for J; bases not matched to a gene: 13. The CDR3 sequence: CASSPYVGTSADYEQYF. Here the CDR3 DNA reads TGTGCCAGCAGCCCCTACGTCGGGACTAGCGCCGACTACGAGCAGTACTTC.

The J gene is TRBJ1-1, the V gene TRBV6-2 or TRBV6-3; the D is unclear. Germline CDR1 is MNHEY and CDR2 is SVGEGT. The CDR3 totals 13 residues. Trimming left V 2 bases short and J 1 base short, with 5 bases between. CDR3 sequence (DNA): TGTGCCAGCAGTTACGGAGGGAACACTGAAGCTTTCTTT. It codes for CASSYGGNTEAFF.

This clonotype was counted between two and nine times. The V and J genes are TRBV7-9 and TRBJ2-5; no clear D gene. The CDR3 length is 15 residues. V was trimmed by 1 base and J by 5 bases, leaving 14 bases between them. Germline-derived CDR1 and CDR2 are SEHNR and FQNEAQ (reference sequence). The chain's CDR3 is CASSLGTASMETQYF. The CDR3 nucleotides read TGTGCCAGCAGCTTAGGAACGGCAAGTATGGAGACCCAGTACTTC. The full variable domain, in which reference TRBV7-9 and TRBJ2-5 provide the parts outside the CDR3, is DTGVSQNPRHKITKRGQNVTFRCDPISEHNRLYWYRQTLGQGPEFLTYFQNEAQLEKSRLLSDRFSAERPKGSFSTLEIQRTEQGDSAMYLCASSLGTASMETQYFGPGTRLLVL.